The present T cell receptor (beta chain) was sequenced within a study of blood T cell repertoires in COVID-19. Assay used: immunoSEQ multiplex PCR; TCRdb lists only in-frame clones, some missing. The sample carries 120,000 to 150,000 clones, roughly 80% recorded once. With 3 bases clipped from V and 15 bases from J, the junction kept 12 bases outside the gene matches. Per germline, CDR1 SGHTA and CDR2 FQGNSA. The CDR3 spans 15 residues. This clone has a single count. Sequenced input: peripheral blood. The rearrangement uses TRBV7-2 and TRBJ2-1; TRBD2 aligns across 12 bases. This clonotype was sampled from a woman in her thirties or forties with active or convalescent COVID-19. The CDR3 DNA reads as TGTGCCAGCAGCTTCTCGACTAGCGGGAGTCGCGTTCCGTTCTTC. Protein product: CASSFSTSGSRVPFF. The whole variable domain, remainder taken from reference TRBV7-2 and TRBJ2-1, is GAGVSQSPSNKVTEKGKDVELRCDPISGHTALYWYRQSLGQGLEFLIYFQGNSAPDKSGLPSDRFSAERTGGSVSTLTIQRTQQEDSAVYLCASSFSTSGSRVPFFGPGTRLTVL.